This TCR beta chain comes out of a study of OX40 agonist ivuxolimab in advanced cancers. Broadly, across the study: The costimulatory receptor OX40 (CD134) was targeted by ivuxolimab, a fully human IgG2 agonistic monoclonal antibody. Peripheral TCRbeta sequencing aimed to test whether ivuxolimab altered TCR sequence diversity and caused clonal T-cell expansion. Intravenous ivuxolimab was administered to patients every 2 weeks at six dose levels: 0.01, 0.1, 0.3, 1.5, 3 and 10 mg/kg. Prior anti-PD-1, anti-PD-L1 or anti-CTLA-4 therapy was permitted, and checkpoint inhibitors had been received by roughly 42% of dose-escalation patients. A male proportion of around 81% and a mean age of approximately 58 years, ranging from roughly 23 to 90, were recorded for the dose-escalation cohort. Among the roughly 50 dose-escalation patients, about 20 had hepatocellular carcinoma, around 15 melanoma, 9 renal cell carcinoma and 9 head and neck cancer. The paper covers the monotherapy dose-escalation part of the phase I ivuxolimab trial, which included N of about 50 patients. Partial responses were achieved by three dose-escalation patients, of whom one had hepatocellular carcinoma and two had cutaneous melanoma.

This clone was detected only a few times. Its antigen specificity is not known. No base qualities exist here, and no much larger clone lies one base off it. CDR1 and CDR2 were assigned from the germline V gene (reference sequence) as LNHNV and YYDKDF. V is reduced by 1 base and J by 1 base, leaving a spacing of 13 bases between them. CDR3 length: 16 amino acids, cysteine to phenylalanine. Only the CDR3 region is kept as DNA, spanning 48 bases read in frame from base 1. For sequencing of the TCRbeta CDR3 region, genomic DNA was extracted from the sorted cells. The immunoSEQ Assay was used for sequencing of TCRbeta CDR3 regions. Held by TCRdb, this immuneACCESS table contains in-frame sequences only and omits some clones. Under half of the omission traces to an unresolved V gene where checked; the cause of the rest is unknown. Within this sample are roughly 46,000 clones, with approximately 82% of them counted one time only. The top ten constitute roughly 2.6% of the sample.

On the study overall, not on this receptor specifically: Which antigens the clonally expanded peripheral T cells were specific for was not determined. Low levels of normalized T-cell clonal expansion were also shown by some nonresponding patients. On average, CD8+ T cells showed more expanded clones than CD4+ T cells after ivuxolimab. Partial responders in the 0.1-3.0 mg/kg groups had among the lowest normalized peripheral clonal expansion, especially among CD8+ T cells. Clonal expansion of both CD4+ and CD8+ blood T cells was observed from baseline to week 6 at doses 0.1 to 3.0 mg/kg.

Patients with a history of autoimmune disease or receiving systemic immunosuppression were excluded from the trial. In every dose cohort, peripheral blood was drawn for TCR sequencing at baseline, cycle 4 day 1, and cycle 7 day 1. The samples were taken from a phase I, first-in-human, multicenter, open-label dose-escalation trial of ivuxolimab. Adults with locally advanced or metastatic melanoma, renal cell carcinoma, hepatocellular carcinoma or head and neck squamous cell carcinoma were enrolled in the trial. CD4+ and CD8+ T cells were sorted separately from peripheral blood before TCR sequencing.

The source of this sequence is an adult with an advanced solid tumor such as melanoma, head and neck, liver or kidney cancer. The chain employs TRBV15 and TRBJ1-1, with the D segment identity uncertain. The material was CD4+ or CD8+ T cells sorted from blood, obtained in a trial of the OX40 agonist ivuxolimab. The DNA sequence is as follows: TGTGCCACCAGCAGAGCAGGAGGTTGGAGGAACACTGAAGCTTTCTTT. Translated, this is CATSRAGGWRNTEAFF.